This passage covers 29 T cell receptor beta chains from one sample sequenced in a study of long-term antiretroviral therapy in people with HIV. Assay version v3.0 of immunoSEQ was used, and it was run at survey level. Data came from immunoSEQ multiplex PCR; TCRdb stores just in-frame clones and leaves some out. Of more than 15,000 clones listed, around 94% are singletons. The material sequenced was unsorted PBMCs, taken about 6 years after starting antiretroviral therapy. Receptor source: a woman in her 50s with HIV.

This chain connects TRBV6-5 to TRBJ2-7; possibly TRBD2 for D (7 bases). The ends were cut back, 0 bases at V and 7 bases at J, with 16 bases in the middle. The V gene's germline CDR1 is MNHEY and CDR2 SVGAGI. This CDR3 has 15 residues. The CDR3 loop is CASSYSSGEGWEQYF. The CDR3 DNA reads TGTGCCAGCAGTTACTCCTCAGGGGAGGGATGGGAGCAGTACTTC.

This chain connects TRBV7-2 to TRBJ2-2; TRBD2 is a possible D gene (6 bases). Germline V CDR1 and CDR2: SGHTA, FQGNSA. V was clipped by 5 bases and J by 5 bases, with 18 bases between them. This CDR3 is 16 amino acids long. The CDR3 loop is CASSPRPGLQTGELFF. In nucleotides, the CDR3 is TGTGCCAGCAGCCCAAGACCGGGACTCCAGACCGGGGAGCTGTTTTTT. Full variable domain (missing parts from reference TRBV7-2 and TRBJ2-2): GAGVSQSPSNKVTEKGKDVELRCDPISGHTALYWYRQSLGQGLEFLIYFQGNSAPDKSGLPSDRFSAERTGGSVSTLTIQRTQQEDSAVYLCASSPRPGLQTGELFFGEGSRLTVL.

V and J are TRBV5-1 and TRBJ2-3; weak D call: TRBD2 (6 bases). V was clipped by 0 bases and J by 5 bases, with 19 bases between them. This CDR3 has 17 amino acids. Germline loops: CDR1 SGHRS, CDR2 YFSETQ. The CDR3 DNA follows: TGCGCCAGCAGCTTGGATTGGGCAGCGGGCCGTGGAGATACGCAGTATTTT. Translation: CASSLDWAAGRGDTQYF.

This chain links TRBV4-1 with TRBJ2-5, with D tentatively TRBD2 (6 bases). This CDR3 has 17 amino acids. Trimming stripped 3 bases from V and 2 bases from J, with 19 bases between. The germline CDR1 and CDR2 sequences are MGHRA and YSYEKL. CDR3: CASSHVGGAGIQETQYF. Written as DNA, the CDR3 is TGCGCCAGCAGCCATGTAGGAGGGGCCGGGATTCAAGAGACCCAGTACTTC.

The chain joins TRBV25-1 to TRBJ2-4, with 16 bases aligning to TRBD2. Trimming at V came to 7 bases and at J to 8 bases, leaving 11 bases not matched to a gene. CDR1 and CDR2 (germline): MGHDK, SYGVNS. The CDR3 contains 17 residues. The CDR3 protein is CASTPGLAGGPVDIQYF. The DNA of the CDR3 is TGTGCCAGCACTCCGGGACTAGCGGGAGGGCCTGTTGACATTCAGTACTTC.

As DNA, the CDR3 is TGTGCCAGTCGGAACGGGAGAGGACAGGGGGGAACCGGGGAGCTGTTTTTT. This gives the protein CASRNGRGQGGTGELFF. This chain joins TRBV19 and TRBJ2-2, with 10 bases matching TRBD1. Germline V gene sequence: CDR1 LNHDA, CDR2 SQIVND (reference sequence). There are 17 residues in the CDR3. V gave up 8 bases and J gave up 5 bases; unmatched junction bases: 14. Based on the CDR3 plus reference TRBV19 and TRBJ2-2, the full variable domain is DGGITQSPKYLFRKEGQNVTLSCEQNLNHDAMYWYRQDPGQGLRLIYYSQIVNDFQKGDIAEGYSVSREKKESFPLTVTSAQKNPTAFYLCASRNGRGQGGTGELFFGEGSRLTVL.

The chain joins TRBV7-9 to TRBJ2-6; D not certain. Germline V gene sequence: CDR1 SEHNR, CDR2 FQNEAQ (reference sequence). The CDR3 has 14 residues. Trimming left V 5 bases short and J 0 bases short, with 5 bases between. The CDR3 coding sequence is TGTGCCAGCAGCGCAGTCTCTGGGGCCAACGTCCTGACTTTC. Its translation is CASSAVSGANVLTF.

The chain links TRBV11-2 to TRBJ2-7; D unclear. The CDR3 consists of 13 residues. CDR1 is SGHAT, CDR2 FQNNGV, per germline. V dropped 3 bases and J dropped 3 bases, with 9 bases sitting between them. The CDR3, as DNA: TGTGCCAGCAGCTTTGATGGCAGCTACGAGCAGTACTTC. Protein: CASSFDGSYEQYF.

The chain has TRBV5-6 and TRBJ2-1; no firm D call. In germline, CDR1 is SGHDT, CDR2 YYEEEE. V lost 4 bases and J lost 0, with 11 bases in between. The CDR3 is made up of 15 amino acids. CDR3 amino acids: CASSPSLSSYNEQFF. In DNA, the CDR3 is TGTGCCAGCAGCCCAAGCCTAAGCTCCTACAATGAGCAGTTCTTC.

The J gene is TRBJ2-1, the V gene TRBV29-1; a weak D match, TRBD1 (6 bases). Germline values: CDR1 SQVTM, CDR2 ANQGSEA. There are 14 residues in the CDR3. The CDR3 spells CRVTALTGKGEQFF. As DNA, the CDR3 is TGCAGGGTCACTGCCCTAACAGGGAAAGGTGAGCAGTTCTTC.

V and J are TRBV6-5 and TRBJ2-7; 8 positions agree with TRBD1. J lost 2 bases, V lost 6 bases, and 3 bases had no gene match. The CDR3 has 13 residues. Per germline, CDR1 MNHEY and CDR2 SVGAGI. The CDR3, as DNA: TGTGCCAGCAGCCGGACAGGGACCTACGAGCAGTACTTC. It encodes CASSRTGTYEQYF.

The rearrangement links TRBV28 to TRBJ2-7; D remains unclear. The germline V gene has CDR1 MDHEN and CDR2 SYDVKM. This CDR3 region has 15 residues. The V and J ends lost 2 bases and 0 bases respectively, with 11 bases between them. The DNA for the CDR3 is TGTGCCAGCAGTTTAATCTCCCGACACTCCTACGAGCAGTACTTC. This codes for CASSLISRHSYEQYF. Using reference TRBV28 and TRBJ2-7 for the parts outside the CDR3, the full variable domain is DVKVTQSSRYLVKRTGEKVFLECVQDMDHENMFWYRQDPGLGLRLIYFSYDVKMKEKGDIPEGYSVSREKKERFSLILESASTNQTSMYLCASSLISRHSYEQYFGPGTRLTVT.

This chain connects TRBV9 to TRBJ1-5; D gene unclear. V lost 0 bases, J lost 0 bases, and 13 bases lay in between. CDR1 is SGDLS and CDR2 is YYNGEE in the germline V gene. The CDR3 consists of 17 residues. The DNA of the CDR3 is TGTGCCAGCAGCGTAGTGGGCAAGTTCTTTAGCAATCAGCCCCAGCATTTT. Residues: CASSVVGKFFSNQPQHF. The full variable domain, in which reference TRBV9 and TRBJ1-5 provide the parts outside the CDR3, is DSGVTQTPKHLITATGQRVTLRCSPRSGDLSVYWYQQSLDQGLQFLIQYYNGEERAKGNILERFSAQQFPDLHSELNLSSLELGDSALYFCASSVVGKFFSNQPQHFGDGTRLSIL.

This chain's CDR3 is CASSLPTSGNDNEQFF. The CDR3 region has the DNA TGCGCCAGCAGCTTGCCGACTAGCGGGAACGACAATGAGCAGTTCTTC. The rearrangement joins TRBV5-1 to TRBJ2-1; TRBD2 matches at 11 bases. J lost 5 bases, V lost 1 base, and 5 bases had no gene match. The CDR3 has 16 amino acids. Germline values: CDR1 SGHRS, CDR2 YFSETQ.

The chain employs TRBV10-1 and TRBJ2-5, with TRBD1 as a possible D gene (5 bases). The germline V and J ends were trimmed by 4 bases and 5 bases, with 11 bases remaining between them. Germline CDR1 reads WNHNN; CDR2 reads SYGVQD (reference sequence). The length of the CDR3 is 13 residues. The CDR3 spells CASSGRVGETQYF. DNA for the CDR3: TGCGCCAGCAGTGGCAGGGTGGGGGAGACCCAGTACTTC.

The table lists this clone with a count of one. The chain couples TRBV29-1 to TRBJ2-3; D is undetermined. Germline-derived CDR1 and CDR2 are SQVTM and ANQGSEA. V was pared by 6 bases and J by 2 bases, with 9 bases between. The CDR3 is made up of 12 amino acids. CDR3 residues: CSVLPITDTQYF. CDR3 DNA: TGCAGCGTCCTTCCAATCACAGATACGCAGTATTTT.

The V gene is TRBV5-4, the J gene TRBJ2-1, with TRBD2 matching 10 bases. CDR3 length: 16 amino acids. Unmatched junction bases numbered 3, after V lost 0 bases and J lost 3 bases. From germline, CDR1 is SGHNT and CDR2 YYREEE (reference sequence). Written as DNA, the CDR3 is TGTGCCAGCAGCTTGGGGTGGACTAGCGGCTACAATGAGCAGTTCTTC. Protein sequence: CASSLGWTSGYNEQFF.

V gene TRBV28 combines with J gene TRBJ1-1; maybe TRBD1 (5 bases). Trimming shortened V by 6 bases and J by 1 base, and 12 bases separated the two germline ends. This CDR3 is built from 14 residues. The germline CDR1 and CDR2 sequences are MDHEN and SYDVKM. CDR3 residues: CASRPGRWNTEAFF. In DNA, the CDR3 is TGTGCCAGCAGACCGGGACGGTGGAACACTGAAGCTTTCTTT.

The CDR3 DNA is TGTGCCAGTAGTATAGATCGTAGGGAAATTGAAGCTTTCTTT. This translates into CASSIDRREIEAFF. V is TRBV19 and J is TRBJ1-1; no clear D. The germline V gene encodes CDR1 LNHDA and CDR2 SQIVND (reference sequence). Trimming pared 0 bases from V and 7 bases from J, leaving 12 bases between. The CDR3 runs to 14 residues. The variable domain in full, with the rest retrieved from reference TRBV19 and TRBJ1-1, is DGGITQSPKYLFRKEGQNVTLSCEQNLNHDAMYWYRQDPGQGLRLIYYSQIVNDFQKGDIAEGYSVSREKKESFPLTVTSAQKNPTAFYLCASSIDRREIEAFFGQGTRLTVV.

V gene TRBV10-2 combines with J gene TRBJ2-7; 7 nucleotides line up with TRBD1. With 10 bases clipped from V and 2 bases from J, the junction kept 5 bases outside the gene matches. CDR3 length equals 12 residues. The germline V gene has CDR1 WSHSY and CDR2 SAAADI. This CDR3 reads CATPGQTYEQYF. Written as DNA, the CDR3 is TGCGCCACCCCGGGACAGACCTACGAGCAGTACTTC.

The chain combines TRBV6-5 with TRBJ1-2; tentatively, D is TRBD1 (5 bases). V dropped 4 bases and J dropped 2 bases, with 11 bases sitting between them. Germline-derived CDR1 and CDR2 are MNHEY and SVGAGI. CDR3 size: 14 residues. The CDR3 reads CASSSGTTNYGYTF. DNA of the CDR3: TGTGCCAGCAGTTCCGGGACCACAAACTATGGCTACACCTTC.

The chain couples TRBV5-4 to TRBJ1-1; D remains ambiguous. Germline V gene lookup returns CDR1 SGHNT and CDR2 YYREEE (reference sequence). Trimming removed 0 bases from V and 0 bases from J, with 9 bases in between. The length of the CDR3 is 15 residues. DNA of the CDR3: TGTGCCAGCAGCTTGGCCACCACGATGAACACTGAAGCTTTCTTT. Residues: CASSLATTMNTEAFF.

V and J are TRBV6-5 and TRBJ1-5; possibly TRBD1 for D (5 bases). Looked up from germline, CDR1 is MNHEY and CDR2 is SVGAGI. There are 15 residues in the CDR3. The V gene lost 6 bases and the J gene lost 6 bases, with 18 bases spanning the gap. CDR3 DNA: TGTGCCAGCAGACTCGTCGCAGGTGGGGGTCAGCCCCAGCATTTT. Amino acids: CASRLVAGGGQPQHF.

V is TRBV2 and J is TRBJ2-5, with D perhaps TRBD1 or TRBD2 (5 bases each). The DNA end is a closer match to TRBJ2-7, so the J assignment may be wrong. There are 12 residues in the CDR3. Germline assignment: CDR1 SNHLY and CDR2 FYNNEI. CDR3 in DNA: TGTGCCAGTAACCGGGACGACTACGAGCAGTACTTC. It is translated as CASNRDDYEQYF.

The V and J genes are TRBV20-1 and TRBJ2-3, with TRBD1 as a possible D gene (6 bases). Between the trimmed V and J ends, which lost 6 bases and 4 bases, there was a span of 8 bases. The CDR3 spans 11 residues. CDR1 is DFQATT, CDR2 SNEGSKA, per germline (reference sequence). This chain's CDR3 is CSAEGADTQYF. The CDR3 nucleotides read TGCAGTGCAGAGGGGGCAGATACGCAGTATTTT.

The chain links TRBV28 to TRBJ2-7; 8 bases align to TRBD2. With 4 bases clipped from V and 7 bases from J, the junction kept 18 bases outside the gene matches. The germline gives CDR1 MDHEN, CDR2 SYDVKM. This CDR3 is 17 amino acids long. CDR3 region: CASSSPRKAAGDLEQYF. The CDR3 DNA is TGTGCCAGCAGTTCCCCCCGGAAAGCAGCGGGAGATTTGGAGCAGTACTTC.

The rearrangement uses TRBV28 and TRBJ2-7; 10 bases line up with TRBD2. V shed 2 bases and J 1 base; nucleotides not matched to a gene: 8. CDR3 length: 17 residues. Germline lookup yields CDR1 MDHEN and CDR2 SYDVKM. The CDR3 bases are TGTGCCAGCAGTTTAATCCCGACTAGCGGGCATTCCTACGAGCAGTACTTC. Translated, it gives CASSLIPTSGHSYEQYF.

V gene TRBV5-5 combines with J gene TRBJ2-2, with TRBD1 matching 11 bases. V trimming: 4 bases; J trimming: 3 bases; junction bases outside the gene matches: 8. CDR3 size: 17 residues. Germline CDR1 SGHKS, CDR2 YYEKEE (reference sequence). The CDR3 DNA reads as TGTGCCAGCAGCCCCCCCTGGACAGGGGGCGACACCGGGGAGCTGTTTTTT. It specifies CASSPPWTGGDTGELFF.

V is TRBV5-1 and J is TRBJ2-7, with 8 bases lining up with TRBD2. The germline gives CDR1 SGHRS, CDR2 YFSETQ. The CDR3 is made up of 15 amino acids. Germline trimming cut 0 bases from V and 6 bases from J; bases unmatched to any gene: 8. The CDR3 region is CASSLEVSGTGEQYF. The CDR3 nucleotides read TGCGCCAGCAGCTTGGAGGTTAGCGGGACGGGCGAGCAGTACTTC.